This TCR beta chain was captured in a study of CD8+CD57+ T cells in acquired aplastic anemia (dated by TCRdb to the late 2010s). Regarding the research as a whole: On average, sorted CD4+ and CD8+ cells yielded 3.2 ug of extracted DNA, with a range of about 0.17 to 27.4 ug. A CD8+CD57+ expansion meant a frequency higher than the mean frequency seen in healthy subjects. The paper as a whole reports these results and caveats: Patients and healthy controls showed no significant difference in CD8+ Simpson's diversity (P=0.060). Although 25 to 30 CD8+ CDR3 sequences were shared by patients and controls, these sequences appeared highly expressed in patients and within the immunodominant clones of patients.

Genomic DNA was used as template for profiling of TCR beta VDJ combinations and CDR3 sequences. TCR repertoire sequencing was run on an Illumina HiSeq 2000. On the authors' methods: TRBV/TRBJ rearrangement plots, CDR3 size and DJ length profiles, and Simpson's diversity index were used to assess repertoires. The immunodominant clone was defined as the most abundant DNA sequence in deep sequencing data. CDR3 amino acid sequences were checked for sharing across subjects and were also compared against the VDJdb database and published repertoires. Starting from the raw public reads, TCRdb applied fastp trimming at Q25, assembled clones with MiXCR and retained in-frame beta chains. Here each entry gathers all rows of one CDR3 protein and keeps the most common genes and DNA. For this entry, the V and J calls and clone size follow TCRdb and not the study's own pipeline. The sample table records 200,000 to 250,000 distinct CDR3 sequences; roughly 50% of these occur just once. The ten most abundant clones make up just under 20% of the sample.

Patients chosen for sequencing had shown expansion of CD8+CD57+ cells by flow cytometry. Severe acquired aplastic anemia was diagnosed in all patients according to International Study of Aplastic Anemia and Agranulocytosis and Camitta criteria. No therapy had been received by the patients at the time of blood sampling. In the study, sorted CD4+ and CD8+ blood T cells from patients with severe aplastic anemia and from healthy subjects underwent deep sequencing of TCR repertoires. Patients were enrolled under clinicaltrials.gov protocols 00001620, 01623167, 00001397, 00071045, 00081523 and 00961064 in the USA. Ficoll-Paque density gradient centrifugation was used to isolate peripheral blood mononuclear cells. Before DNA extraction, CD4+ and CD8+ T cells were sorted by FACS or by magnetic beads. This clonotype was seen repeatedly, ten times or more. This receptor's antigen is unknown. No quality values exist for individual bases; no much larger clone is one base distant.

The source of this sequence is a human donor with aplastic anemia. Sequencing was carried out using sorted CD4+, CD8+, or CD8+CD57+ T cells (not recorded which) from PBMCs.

The CDR3 reads CASSPGLRGYTF. The DNA reads TGTGCCAGCTCACCAGGGCTGCGGGGCTACACCTTC. The chain is assembled from TRBV18 and TRBJ1-2; no D gene is confidently identified. The CDR3 runs 12 residues from the cysteine to the phenylalanine. Of all the DNA, just the CDR3 is kept, 36 bases in frame from base 1. Via the germline V gene, CDR1 is KGHSH and CDR2 LQKENI. V is cut by 2 bases and J by 8 bases, and the space between the germline ends is 9 bases.